This T cell receptor beta chain was identified in a study of blood T cell repertoires in COVID-19. Each recovered donor of Cohort 3 presented with two negative PCRs, clearance, or symptom resolution. TCRdb keeps only in-frame clones here, not all; method: immunoSEQ multiplex PCR. The table records about 330,000 clones, more than 75% of them present only once. The CDR3 is made up of 15 amino acids. Unmatched junction bases numbered 4, after V lost 1 base and J lost 9 bases. Germline values: CDR1 SGHVS, CDR2 FNYEAQ. The chain employs TRBV7-6 and TRBJ2-1, with 12 bases lining up with TRBD2. Sequenced sample: PBMCs or T cells enriched from blood (not recorded which). The receptor's source is a woman between 25 and 40 years old who had recovered from COVID-19. CDR3 DNA: TGTGCCAGCAGCTTAGTGGCTAGCGGGGGGGGTGAGCAGTTCTTC. As protein: CASSLVASGGGEQFF.